This TCR beta chain was observed in a study of beta chain features in type 1 diabetes. On the study more broadly: Similarity in age, gender and cell yields was seen between patients and healthy donors. Study-wide findings and caveats: Among type 1 diabetes patients, VDJ junctions had fewer insertions and more deletions. Researchers report that Type 1 diabetes patients had moderately but significantly shorter TCRB CDR3s across all four CD4+ subsets.

Concerning this clone itself: No antigen is known for it.

The entirety of the isolated RNA underwent reverse transcription, so expressed TCRB transcripts were sequenced. The protocol was immunoSEQ multiplex PCR, while the TCRdb copy is restricted to in-frame clones and leaves out a portion. The sample shows 600,000 to 700,000 clones, roughly an eighth of them seen only once. By way of CD45RO/CCR7/CD25/CD127/CD95/CD27, the CD4+ regulatory, stem cell-like memory, central memory and naive cells were sorted. This clonotype originated in a young man with type 1 diabetes. The sequenced sample consisted of naive CD4+ T cells from blood.

For the CDR3, the DNA is TGTGCCTGGAGCTTCGGGGGACTAGCGGGACAAGAGACCCAGTACTTC. Translating gives CAWSFGGLAGQETQYF. This sequence joins TRBV30 and TRBJ2-5; 13 nucleotides match TRBD2. CDR3 length: 16 amino acids. Germline V CDR1 and CDR2: GTSNPN, SVGIG (reference sequence). V was pared by 3 bases and J by 2 bases, with 6 bases of the junction left unmatched.